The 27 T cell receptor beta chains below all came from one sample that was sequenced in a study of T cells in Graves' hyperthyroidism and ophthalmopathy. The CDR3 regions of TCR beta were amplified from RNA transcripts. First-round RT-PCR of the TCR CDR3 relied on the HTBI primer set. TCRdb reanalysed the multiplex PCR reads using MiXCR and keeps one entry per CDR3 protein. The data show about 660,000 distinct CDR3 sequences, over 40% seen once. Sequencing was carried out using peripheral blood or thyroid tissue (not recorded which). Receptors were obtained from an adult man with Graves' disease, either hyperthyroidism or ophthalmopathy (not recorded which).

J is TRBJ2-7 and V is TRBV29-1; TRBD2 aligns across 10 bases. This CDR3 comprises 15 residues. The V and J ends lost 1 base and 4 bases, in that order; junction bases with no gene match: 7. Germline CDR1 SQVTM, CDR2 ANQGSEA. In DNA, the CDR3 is TGCAGCGTTGAAGGGGGGTCTAGCGGGAGTTACGAGCAGTACTTC. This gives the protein CSVEGGSSGSYEQYF.

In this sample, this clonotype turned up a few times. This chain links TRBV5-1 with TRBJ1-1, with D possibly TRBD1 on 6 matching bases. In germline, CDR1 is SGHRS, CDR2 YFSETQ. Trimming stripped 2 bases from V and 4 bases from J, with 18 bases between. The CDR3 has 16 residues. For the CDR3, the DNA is TGCGCCAGCAGCTTCCAGCGGCAGGGGAGGACCACTGAAGCTTTCTTT. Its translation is CASSFQRQGRTTEAFF.

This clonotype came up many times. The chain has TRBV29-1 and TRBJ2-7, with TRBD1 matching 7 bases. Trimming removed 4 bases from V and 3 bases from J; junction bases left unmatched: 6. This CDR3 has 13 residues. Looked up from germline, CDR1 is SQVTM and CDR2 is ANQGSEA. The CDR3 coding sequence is TGCAGCGTTGTTCCGGCAGGGGGCTACGAGCAGTACTTC. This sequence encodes CSVVPAGGYEQYF.

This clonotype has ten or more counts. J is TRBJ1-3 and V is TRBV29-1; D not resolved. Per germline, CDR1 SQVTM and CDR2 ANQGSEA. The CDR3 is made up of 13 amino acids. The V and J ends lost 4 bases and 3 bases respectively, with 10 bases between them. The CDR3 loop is CSVGKMGGNTIYF. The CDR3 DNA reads TGCAGCGTTGGGAAAATGGGTGGAAACACCATATATTTT.

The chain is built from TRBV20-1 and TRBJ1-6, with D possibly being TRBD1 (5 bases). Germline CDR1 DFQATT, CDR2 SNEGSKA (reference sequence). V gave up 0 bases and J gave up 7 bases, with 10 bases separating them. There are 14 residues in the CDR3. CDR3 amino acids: CSARDRTGNSPLHF. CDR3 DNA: TGCAGTGCTAGAGATAGAACAGGAAATTCACCCCTCCACTTT.

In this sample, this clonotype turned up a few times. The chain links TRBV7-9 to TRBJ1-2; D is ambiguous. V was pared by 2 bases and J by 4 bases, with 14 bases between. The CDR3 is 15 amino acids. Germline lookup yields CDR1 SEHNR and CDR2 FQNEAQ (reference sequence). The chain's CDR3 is CASSLSAAGGYGYTF. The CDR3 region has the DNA TGTGCCAGCAGCTTAAGCGCGGCAGGAGGCTATGGCTACACCTTC. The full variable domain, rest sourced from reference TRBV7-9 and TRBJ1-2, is DTGVSQNPRHKITKRGQNVTFRCDPISEHNRLYWYRQTLGQGPEFLTYFQNEAQLEKSRLLSDRFSAERPKGSFSTLEIQRTEQGDSAMYLCASSLSAAGGYGYTFGSGTRLTVV.

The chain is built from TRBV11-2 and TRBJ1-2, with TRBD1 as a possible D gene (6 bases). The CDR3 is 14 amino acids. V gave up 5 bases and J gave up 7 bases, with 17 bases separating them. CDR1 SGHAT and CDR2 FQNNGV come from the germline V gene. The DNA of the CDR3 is TGTGCCAGCAGCCAAGATTTCGGGGGCAGTGGCTACACCTTC. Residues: CASSQDFGGSGYTF. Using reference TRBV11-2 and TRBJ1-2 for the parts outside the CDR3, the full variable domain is EAGVAQSPRYKIIEKRQSVAFWCNPISGHATLYWYQQILGQGPKLLIQFQNNGVVDDSQLPKDRFSAERLKGVDSTLKIQPAKLEDSAVYLCASSQDFGGSGYTFGSGTRLTVV.

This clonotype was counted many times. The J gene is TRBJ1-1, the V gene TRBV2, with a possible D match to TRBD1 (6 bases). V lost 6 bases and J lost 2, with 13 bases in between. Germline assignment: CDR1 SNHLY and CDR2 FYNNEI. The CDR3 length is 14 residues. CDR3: CASRAGQHNTEAFF. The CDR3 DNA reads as TGTGCCAGCAGGGCCGGACAGCATAACACTGAAGCTTTCTTT. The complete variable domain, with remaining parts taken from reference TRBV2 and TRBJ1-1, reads EPEVTQTPSHQVTQMGQEVILRCVPISNHLYFYWYRQILGQKVEFLVSFYNNEISEKSEIFDDQFSVERPDGSNFTLKIRSTKLEDSAMYFCASRAGQHNTEAFFGQGTRLTVV.

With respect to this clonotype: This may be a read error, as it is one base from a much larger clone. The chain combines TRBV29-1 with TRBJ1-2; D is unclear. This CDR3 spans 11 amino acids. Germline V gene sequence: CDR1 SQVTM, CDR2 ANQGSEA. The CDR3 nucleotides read TGCAGCGTTGTGGCCCAGAACGGCATCTACTTC. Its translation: CSVVAQNGIYF. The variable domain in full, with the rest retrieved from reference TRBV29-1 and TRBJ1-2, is SAVISQKPSRDICQRGTSLTIQCQVDSQVTMMFWYRQQPGQSLTLIATANQGSEATYESGFVIDKFPISRPNLTFSTLTVSNMSPEDSSIYLCSVVAQNGIYFGSGTRLTVV.

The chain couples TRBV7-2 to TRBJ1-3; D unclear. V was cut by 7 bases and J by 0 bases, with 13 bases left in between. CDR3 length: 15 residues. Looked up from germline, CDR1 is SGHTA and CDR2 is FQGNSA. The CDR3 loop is CASISGFFSGNTIYF. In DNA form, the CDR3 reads TGTGCCAGCATTTCTGGGTTCTTCTCTGGAAACACCATATATTTT.

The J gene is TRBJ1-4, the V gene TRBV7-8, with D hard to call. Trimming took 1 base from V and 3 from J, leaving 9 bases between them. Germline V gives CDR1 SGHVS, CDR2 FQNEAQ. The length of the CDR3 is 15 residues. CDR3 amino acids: CASSLETASNEKLFF. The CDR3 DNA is TGTGCCAGCAGCTTAGAGACCGCCTCTAATGAAAAACTGTTTTTT. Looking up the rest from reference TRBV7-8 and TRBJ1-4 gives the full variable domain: GAGVSQSPRYKVAKRGQDVALRCDPISGHVSLFWYQQALGQGPEFLTYFQNEAQLDKSGLPSDRFFAERPEGSVSTLKIQRTQQEDSAVYLCASSLETASNEKLFFGSGTQLSVL.

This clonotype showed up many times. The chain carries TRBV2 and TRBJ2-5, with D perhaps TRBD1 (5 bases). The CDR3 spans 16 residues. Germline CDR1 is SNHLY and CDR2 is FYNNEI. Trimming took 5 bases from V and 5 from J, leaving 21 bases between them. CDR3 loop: CASSSIFRDIGETQYF. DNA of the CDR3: TGTGCCAGCAGTTCAATCTTCAGGGATATTGGGGAGACCCAGTACTTC.

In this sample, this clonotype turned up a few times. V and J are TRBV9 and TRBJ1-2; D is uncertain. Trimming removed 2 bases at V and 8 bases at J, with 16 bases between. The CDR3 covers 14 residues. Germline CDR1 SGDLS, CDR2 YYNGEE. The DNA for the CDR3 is TGTGCCAGCAGCGTTAGGCCCGGGATGGGCGGCTACACCTTC. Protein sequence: CASSVRPGMGGYTF.

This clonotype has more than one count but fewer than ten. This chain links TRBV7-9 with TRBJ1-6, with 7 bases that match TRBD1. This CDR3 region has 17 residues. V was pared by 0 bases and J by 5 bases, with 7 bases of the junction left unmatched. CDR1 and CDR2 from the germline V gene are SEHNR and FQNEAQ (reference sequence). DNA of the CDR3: TGTGCCAGCAGCTTAGCGCACGGGACAGCGGATAATTCACCCCTCCACTTT. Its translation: CASSLAHGTADNSPLHF.

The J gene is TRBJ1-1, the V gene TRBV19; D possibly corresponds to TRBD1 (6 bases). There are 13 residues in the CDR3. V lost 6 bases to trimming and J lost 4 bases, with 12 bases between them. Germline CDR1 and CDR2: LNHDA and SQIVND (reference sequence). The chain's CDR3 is CASRPEGVTEAFF. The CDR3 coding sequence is TGTGCCAGTAGGCCAGAGGGGGTCACTGAAGCTTTCTTT.

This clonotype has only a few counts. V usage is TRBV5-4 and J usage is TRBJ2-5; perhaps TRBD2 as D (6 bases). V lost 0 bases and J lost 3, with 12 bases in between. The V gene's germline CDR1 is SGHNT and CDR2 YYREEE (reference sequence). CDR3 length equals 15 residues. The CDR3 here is CASSLDPGLEETQYF. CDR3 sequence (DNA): TGTGCCAGCAGCTTGGACCCGGGACTGGAAGAGACCCAGTACTTC. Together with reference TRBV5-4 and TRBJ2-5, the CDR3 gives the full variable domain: ETGVTQSPTHLIKTRGQQVTLRCSSQSGHNTVSWYQQALGQGPQFIFQYYREEENGRGNFPPRFSGLQFPNYSSELNVNALELDDSALYLCASSLDPGLEETQYFGPGTRLLVL.

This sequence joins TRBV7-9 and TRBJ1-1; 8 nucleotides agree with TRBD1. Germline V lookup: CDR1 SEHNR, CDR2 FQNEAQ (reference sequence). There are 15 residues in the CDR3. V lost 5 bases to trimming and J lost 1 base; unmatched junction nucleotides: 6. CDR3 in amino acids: CASSLRDRRNTEAFF. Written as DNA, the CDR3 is TGTGCCAGCAGCCTCCGGGACAGGCGGAACACTGAAGCTTTCTTT.

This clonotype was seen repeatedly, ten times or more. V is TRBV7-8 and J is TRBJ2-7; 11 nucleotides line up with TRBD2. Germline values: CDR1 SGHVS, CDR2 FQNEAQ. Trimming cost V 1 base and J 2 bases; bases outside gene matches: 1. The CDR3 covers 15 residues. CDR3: CASSLGSGRAYEQYF. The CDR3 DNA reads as TGTGCCAGCAGCTTAGGTAGCGGGAGGGCCTACGAGCAGTACTTC.

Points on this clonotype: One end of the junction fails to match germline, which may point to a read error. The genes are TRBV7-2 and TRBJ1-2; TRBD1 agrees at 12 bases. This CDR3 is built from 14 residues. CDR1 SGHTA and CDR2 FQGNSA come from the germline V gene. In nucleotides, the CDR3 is TGCGCCAGCAGCTCCGGGACAGGGGGCGATGGCTACACCTTC. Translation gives CASSSGTGGDGYTF.

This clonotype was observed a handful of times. This CDR3 is CASSQDRRDRSHNSPLHF. CDR3 sequence (DNA): TGTGCCAGCAGCCAAGATCGTCGGGACAGGTCCCATAATTCACCCCTCCACTTT. This sequence joins TRBV7-9 and TRBJ1-6, with TRBD1 matching over 8 bases. The CDR3 runs to 18 residues. V shed 5 bases and J 5 bases; nucleotides not matched to a gene: 14. Germline CDR1 SEHNR, CDR2 FQNEAQ (reference sequence).

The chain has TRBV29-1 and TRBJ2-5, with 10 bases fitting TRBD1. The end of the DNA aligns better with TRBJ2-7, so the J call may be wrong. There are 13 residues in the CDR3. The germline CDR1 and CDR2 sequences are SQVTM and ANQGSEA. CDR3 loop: CSVDGGQGNEQYF. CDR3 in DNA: TGCAGCGTTGACGGGGGACAGGGGAACGAGCAGTACTTC.

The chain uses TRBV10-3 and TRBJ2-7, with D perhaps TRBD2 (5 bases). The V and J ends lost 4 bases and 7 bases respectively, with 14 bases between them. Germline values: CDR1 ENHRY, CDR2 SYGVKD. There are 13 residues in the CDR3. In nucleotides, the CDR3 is TGTGCCATCAGTGCTAGAGGGAAACGGGAGCAGTACTTC. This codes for CAISARGKREQYF.

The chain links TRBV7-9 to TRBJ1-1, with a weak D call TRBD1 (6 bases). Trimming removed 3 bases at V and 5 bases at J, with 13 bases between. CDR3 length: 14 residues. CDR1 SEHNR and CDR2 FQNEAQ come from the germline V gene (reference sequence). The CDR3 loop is CASSFVSGETEAFF. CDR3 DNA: TGTGCCAGCAGCTTCGTTTCAGGGGAGACTGAAGCTTTCTTT.

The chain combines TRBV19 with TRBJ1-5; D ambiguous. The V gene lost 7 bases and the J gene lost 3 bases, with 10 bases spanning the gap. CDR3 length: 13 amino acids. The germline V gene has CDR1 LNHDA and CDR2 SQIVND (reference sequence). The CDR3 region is CASNTLFNQPQHF. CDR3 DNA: TGTGCCAGTAACACCCTTTTCAATCAGCCCCAGCATTTT. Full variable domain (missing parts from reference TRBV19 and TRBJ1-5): DGGITQSPKYLFRKEGQNVTLSCEQNLNHDAMYWYRQDPGQGLRLIYYSQIVNDFQKGDIAEGYSVSREKKESFPLTVTSAQKNPTAFYLCASNTLFNQPQHFGDGTRLSIL.

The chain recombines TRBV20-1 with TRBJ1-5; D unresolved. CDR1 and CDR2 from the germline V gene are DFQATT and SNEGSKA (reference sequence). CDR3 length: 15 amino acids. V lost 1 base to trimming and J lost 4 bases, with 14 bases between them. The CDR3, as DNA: TGCAGTGCTAGAGGAAGAGGGCAGATAAATCAGCCCCAGCATTTT. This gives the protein CSARGRGQINQPQHF.

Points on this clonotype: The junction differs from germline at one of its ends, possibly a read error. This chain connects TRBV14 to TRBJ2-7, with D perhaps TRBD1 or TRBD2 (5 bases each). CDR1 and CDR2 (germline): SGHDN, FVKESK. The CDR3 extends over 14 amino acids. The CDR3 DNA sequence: TGTGCCAGCAGCCAAGGCCCAGGGAGCGCCAACGAGACCTTC. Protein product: CASSQGPGSANETF.

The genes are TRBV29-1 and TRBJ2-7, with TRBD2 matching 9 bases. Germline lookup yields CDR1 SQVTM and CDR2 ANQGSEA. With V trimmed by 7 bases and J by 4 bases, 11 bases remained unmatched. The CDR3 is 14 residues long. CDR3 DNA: TGCAGCGCCTTGACAGGGCTAGCGGGGTACGAGCAGTACTTC. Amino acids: CSALTGLAGYEQYF.